The 18 T cell receptor beta chains listed next were all sequenced from one sample in a study of shared clonotypes between healthy human individuals. Sequencing was performed with immunoSEQ multiplex PCR; in TCRdb, only in-frame clones are kept and a portion is missing. The table has roughly 1,500,000 clones, 95% to 99% seen once. The sequenced material came from naive CD4+ T cells sorted from blood. Indicated subset: CD45RA+ positively selected. The source is a man younger than 40 in good health.

This sequence joins TRBV5-8 and TRBJ1-1; D call uncertain. V shed 5 bases and J shed 2 bases, with 16 bases lying between them. This CDR3 has 15 amino acids. Germline lookup yields CDR1 SGHTS and CDR2 YDEGEE. The CDR3 DNA follows: TGTGCCAGCAGACCCTTCCCAGGTATAAACACTGAAGCTTTCTTT. Amino acids: CASRPFPGINTEAFF.

This sequence joins TRBV11-2 and TRBJ2-7; D gene uncertain. The CDR3 is 14 residues long. Germline CDR1 SGHAT, CDR2 FQNNGV. Trimming cost V 3 bases and J 0 bases, with 9 bases left between them. The CDR3 region is CASSLGFGSYEQYF. The CDR3 DNA follows: TGTGCCAGCAGCTTGGGGTTCGGCTCCTACGAGCAGTACTTC.

The chain couples TRBV27 to TRBJ2-7; 7 bases line up with TRBD1. The ends lost 6 bases at V and 3 bases at J; junction bases unmatched: 8. CDR3 length: 14 amino acids. CDR1 and CDR2 from the germline V gene are MNHEY and SMNVEV (reference sequence). Here the CDR3 reads CASSFTGTDYEQYF. The CDR3 DNA follows: TGTGCCAGCAGCTTTACCGGGACAGACTACGAGCAGTACTTC.

The V gene is TRBV10-3, the J gene TRBJ1-1; the D gene is possibly TRBD1 (5 bases). The CDR3 length is 13 residues. Looked up from germline, CDR1 is ENHRY and CDR2 is SYGVKD. V lost 4 bases and J 0 bases, leaving 6 bases between the germline ends. The DNA for the CDR3 is TGTGCCATCAGTGGGGGCATGAACACTGAAGCTTTCTTT. Its translation is CAISGGMNTEAFF.

The chain recombines TRBV9 with TRBJ1-3; TRBD1 aligns across 8 bases. With 3 bases clipped from V and 4 bases from J, the junction kept 9 bases outside the gene matches. CDR1 is SGDLS and CDR2 is YYNGEE in the germline V gene. There are 16 residues in the CDR3. Here the CDR3 reads CASSDTLTGAGNTIYF. For the CDR3, the DNA is TGTGCCAGCAGCGATACCTTGACAGGGGCCGGAAACACCATATATTTT.

This chain connects TRBV29-1 to TRBJ1-2, with D unclear. Germline loops: CDR1 SQVTM, CDR2 ANQGSEA. Trimming stripped 3 bases from V and 6 bases from J, with 8 bases between. The CDR3 covers 11 residues. The CDR3 spells CSVEVGNGYTF. The CDR3 coding sequence is TGCAGCGTTGAGGTAGGGAATGGCTACACCTTC.

V and J are TRBV29-1 and TRBJ2-3; no definite D call. Trimming left V 8 bases short and J 0 bases short, with 12 bases between. The CDR3 extends over 13 amino acids. Germline CDR1 reads SQVTM; CDR2 reads ANQGSEA. This chain's CDR3 is CSTRVTSTDTQYF. The CDR3 nucleotides are TGCAGCACTCGGGTAACTAGCACAGATACGCAGTATTTT.

The chain links TRBV7-9 to TRBJ1-1; TRBD1 agrees at 8 bases. The CDR3 is 15 residues long. The germline gives CDR1 SEHNR, CDR2 FQNEAQ (reference sequence). The V segment lost 5 bases and the J segment 5 bases; nucleotides outside the gene matches: 10. CDR3 nucleotides: TGTGCCAGCAGCCGACCGGGTAGGACAGGGACTGAAGCTTTCTTT. This codes for CASSRPGRTGTEAFF.

This chain connects TRBV28 to TRBJ1-5; D is ambiguous. The V end lost 2 bases, the J end lost 6 bases, and 8 bases lay between the germline ends. Germline V CDR1 and CDR2: MDHEN, SYDVKM. The CDR3 contains 13 residues. The CDR3 nucleotides are TGTGCCAGCAGTTTAGATTGGATTCAGCCCCAGCATTTT. This sequence encodes CASSLDWIQPQHF.

The chain links TRBV7-7 to TRBJ2-2; D call uncertain. The germline V gene encodes CDR1 SSHAT and CDR2 FNYEAQ (reference sequence). The CDR3 consists of 13 residues. Trimming stripped 5 bases from V and 4 bases from J, with 8 bases between. CDR3 in amino acids: CASSQTITGELFF. CDR3 coding DNA: TGTGCCAGCAGCCAAACGATCACCGGGGAGCTGTTTTTT.

The table lists this clone with a few counts. The sample has other DNA sequences that encode this CDR3 too. This rearrangement joins TRBV29-1 to TRBJ1-2; no firm D call. Germline lookup yields CDR1 SQVTM and CDR2 ANQGSEA. V dropped 5 bases and J dropped 8 bases, with 3 bases sitting between them. The length of the CDR3 is 8 residues. The CDR3 DNA reads as TGCAGCGTTAGCGGCTACACCTTC. The encoded protein is CSVSGYTF.

The chain is built from TRBV5-5 and TRBJ2-1; TRBD2 is a possible D gene (5 bases). CDR1 is SGHKS, CDR2 YYEKEE, per germline (reference sequence). This CDR3 spans 16 amino acids. V lost 10 bases to trimming and J lost 8 bases, with 28 bases between them. In DNA form, the CDR3 reads TGTGCCTCGTTGCCCATTCCGGGTAGAGTGGAGGATGAGCAGTTCTTC. Its translation is CASLPIPGRVEDEQFF.

V gene TRBV6-5 combines with J gene TRBJ2-7; the match to TRBD2 covers 11 bases. Trimming took 6 bases from V and 6 from J; bases not matched to a gene: 10. The CDR3 runs 15 residues. Germline values: CDR1 MNHEY, CDR2 SVGAGI. CDR3 sequence reads: CASRSSILAGGEQYF. The CDR3 DNA is TGTGCCAGCAGATCGTCGATTCTAGCGGGAGGCGAGCAGTACTTC.

The V call is TRBV5-4, the J call TRBJ2-3; 11 bases map to TRBD2. The germline CDR1 and CDR2 sequences are SGHNT and YYREEE (reference sequence). Unmatched junction bases numbered 4, after V lost 2 bases and J lost 2 bases. This CDR3 is built from 16 residues. The CDR3 nucleotides are TGTGCCAGCAGCTTAAGACTAGCGGGAACCACAGATACGCAGTATTTT. Translating it yields CASSLRLAGTTDTQYF.

The genes are TRBV2 and TRBJ1-4; D is possibly TRBD1 (5 bases). Trimming pared 6 bases from V and 7 bases from J, leaving 18 bases between. CDR1 SNHLY and CDR2 FYNNEI come from the germline V gene. The CDR3 contains 15 residues. This CDR3 is CASRGTLTAVEKLFF. The CDR3 DNA is TGTGCCAGCAGAGGGACCCTGACGGCGGTTGAAAAACTGTTTTTT.

The chain joins TRBV7-6 to TRBJ1-1; no clear D. Germline V lookup: CDR1 SGHVS, CDR2 FNYEAQ. Trimming removed 4 bases at V and 6 bases at J, with 15 bases between. The CDR3 has 14 residues. The CDR3: CASSSSPSTAEAFF. DNA for the CDR3: TGTGCCAGCAGCTCCTCACCATCCACCGCTGAAGCTTTCTTT.

The chain links TRBV27 to TRBJ2-1; D uncertain. The CDR3 is 15 amino acids. V was cut by 2 bases and J by 4 bases, with 12 bases left in between. Germline-derived CDR1 and CDR2 are MNHEY and SMNVEV (reference sequence). The CDR3 is CASSLDDSRYNEQFF. For the CDR3, the DNA is TGTGCCAGCAGTTTAGACGATAGCAGATACAATGAGCAGTTCTTC.

Comments on this clone: The same CDR3 is also encoded by other DNA sequences in this sample. The chain recombines TRBV5-1 with TRBJ2-6; 8 bases fit TRBD2. V shed 7 bases and J 1 base; nucleotides not matched to a gene: 1. CDR1 and CDR2 (germline): SGHRS, YFSETQ. The CDR3 sequence is 14 residues long. The CDR3 region is CASREGSGANVLTF. The CDR3 DNA is TGCGCCAGCCGGGAGGGGTCTGGGGCCAACGTCCTGACTTTC.